This is a list of T cell receptor beta chains from one sample in a study of blood T cells in healthy people across ages. MiXCR was run by TCRdb on the 5' RACE reads, yielding one entry per CDR3 protein. The sample includes some 760,000 distinct CDR3 sequences, 20% to 25% seen only once; the top ten take under 4.5%. The sample was also linked to a second study, of T cells of mothers and their children.

Sequenced input: blood. The receptor source for this set is a boy under 18 in good health. Both conserved end residues are part of each CDR3. D genes are given only for firm matches. Clone size is shown for a subset of rows, as once, few, many or a class of expanded clone.

J gene,D gene,V gene,clone size,CDR3 length,CDR3 protein
TRBJ2-7,TRBD2,TRBV7-9,few,18,CASSDGTSGDLGGYEQYF
TRBJ1-1,TRBD1,TRBV5-1,few,17,CASSLTPGQVPNTEAFF
TRBJ2-4,TRBD1,TRBV7-2,few,18,CASSLGGTERIAKNIQYF
TRBJ2-4,NA,TRBV12-3/TRBV12-4,NA,12,CASSFSGNIQYF
NA,TRBD1,TRBV20-1,NA,14,CSATRQGRSYEQYF
TRBJ1-5,NA,TRBV4-3,few,17,CASSQDDARVFNQPQHF
TRBJ2-7,NA,TRBV4-3,few,16,CASSPLLGGRTYEQYF
TRBJ1-6,NA,TRBV5-1,NA,13,CASSYDLTAPLHF
TRBJ2-7,NA,TRBV12-3/TRBV12-4,few,13,CASSPGGPGEQYF
TRBJ2-5,NA,TRBV3-1,NA,13,CASSQDYGETQYF
TRBJ2-5,NA,TRBV7-2,NA,14,CASSLASGQEAQYF
TRBJ2-1,NA,TRBV9,NA,13,CANSVGPGNEQFF
TRBJ2-1,TRBD1,TRBV28,NA,15,CASSLGWDRVNEQFF
TRBJ2-3,NA,TRBV21-1,few,15,CASSKAPAFTDTQYF
TRBJ1-5,TRBD1,TRBV20-1,few,12,CSGGTADQPQHF
TRBJ1-6,NA,TRBV11-2,NA,19,CASSLDRRRWSSYNSPLHF
TRBJ2-1,TRBD2,TRBV7-3,NA,16,CASSPSGTPSYNEQFF
TRBJ2-5,NA,TRBV7-2,many,12,CASSSLQETQYF